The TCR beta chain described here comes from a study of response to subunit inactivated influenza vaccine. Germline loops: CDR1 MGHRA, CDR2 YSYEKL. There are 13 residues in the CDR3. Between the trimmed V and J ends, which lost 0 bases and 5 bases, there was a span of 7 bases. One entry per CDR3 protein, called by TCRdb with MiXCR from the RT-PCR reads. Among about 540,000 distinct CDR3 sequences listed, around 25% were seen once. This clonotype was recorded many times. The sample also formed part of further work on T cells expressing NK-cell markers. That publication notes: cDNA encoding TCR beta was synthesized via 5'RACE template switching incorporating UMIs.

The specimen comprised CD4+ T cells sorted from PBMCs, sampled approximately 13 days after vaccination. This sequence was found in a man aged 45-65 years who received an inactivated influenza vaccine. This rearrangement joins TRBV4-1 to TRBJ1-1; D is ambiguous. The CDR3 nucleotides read TGCGCCAGCAGCCAAGATTTCAGAACTGAAGCTTTCTTT. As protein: CASSQDFRTEAFF.